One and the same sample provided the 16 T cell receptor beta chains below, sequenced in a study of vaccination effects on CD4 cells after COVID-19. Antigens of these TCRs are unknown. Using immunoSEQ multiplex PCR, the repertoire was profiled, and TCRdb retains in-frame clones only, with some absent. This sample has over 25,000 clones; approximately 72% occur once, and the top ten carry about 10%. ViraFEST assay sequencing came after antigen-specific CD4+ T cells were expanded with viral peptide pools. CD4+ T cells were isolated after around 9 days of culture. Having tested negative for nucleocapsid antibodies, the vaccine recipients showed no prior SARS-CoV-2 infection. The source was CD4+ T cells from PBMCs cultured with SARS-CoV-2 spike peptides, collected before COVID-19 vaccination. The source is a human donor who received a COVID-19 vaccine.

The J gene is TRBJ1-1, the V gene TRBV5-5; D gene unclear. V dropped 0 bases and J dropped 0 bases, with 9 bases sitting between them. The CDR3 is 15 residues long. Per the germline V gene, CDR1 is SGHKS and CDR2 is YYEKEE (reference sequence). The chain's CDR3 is CASSLADAMNTEAFF. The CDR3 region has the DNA TGTGCCAGCAGCTTGGCTGACGCCATGAACACTGAAGCTTTCTTT.

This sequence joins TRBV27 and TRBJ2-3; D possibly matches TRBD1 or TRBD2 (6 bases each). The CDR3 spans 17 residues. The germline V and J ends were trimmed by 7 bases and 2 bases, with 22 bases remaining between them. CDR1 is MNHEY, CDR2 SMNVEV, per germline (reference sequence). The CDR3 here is CASKNGRGRGDTDTQYF. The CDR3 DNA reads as TGTGCCAGCAAAAACGGCAGGGGAAGGGGGGACACAGATACGCAGTATTTT.

CDR3 in amino acids: CASSYSTGGGETQYF. The CDR3 DNA follows: TGTGCCAGCAGTTACTCGACAGGGGGCGGGGAGACCCAGTACTTC. The chain employs TRBV6-5 and TRBJ2-5; 10 positions match TRBD1. The V gene's germline CDR1 is MNHEY and CDR2 SVGAGI. The CDR3 is 15 residues long. V gave up 0 bases and J gave up 5 bases; unmatched junction bases: 3.

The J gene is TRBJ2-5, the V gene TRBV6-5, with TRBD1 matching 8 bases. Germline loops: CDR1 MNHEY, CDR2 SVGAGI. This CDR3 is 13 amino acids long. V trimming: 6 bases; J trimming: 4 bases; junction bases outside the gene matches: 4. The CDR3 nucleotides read TGTGCCAGCAGCGACGACAGGGGAGAGACCCAGTACTTC. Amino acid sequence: CASSDDRGETQYF.

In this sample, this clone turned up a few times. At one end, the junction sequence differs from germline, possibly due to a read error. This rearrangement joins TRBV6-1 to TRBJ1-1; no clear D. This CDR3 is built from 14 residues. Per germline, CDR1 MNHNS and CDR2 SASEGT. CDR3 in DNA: TGTGCCAGCAGAGAAGGGAGGAGGAACACTGAAGCTTTCTTT. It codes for CASREGRRNTEAFF.

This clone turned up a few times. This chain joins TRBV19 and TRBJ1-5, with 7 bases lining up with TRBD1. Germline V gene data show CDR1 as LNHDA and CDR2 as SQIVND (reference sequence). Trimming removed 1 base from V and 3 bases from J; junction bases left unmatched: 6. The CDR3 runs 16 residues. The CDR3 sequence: CASSIVRGGTNQPQHF. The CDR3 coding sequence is TGTGCCAGTAGTATAGTCAGGGGGGGAACCAATCAGCCCCAGCATTTT. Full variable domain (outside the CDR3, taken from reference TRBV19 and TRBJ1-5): DGGITQSPKYLFRKEGQNVTLSCEQNLNHDAMYWYRQDPGQGLRLIYYSQIVNDFQKGDIAEGYSVSREKKESFPLTVTSAQKNPTAFYLCASSIVRGGTNQPQHFGDGTRLSIL.

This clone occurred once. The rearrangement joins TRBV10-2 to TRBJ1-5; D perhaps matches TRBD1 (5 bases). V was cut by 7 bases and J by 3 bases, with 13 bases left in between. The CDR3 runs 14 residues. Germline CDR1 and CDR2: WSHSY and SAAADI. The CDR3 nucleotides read TGCGCCAGCAAAGAAGGGGCTCCCAATCAGCCCCAGCATTTT. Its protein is CASKEGAPNQPQHF.

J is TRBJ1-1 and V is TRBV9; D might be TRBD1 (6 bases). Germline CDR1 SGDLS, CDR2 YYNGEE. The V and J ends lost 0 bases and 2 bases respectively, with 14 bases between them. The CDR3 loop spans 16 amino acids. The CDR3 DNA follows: TGTGCCAGCAGCGTAGGGGGGGCGGCCCCTAACACTGAAGCTTTCTTT. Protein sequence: CASSVGGAAPNTEAFF.

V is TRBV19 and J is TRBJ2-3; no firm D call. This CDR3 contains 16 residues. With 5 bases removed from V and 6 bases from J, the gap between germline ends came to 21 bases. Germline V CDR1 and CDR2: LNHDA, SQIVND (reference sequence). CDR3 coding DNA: TGTGCCAGTAGTCGAACAGAGTCCCTGATATGGGATACGCAGTATTTT. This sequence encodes CASSRTESLIWDTQYF. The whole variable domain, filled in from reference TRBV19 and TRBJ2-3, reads DGGITQSPKYLFRKEGQNVTLSCEQNLNHDAMYWYRQDPGQGLRLIYYSQIVNDFQKGDIAEGYSVSREKKESFPLTVTSAQKNPTAFYLCASSRTESLIWDTQYFGPGTRLTVL.

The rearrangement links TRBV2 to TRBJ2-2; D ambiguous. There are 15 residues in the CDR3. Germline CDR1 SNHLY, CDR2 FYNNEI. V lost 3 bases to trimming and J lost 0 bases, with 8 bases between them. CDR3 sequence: CASSDPGPNTGELFF. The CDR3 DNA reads TGTGCCAGCAGTGACCCAGGACCGAACACCGGGGAGCTGTTTTTT. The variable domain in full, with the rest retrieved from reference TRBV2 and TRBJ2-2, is EPEVTQTPSHQVTQMGQEVILRCVPISNHLYFYWYRQILGQKVEFLVSFYNNEISEKSEIFDDQFSVERPDGSNFTLKIRSTKLEDSAMYFCASSDPGPNTGELFFGEGSRLTVL.

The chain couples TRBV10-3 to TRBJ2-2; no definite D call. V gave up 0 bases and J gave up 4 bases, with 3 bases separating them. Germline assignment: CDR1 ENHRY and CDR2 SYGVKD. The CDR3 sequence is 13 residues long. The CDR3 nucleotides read TGTGCCATCAGTGAGTCGATCACCGGGGAGCTGTTTTTT. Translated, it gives CAISESITGELFF.

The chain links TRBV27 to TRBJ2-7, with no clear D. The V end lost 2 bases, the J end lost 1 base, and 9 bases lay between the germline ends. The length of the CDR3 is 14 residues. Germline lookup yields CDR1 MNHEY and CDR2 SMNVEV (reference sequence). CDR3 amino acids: CASSLGPDSYEQYF. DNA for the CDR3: TGTGCCAGCAGTTTAGGTCCGGATTCCTACGAGCAGTACTTC.

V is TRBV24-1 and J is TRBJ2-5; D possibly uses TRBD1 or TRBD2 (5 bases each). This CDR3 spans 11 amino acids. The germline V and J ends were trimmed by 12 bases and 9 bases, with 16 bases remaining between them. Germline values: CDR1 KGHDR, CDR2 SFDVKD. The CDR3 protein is CAAGSGSAQYF. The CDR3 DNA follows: TGTGCCGCGGGCTCAGGGTCGGCCCAGTACTTC.

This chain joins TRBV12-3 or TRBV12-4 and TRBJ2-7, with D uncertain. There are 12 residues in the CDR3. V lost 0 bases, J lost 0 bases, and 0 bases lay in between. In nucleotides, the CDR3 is TGTGCCAGCAGTTTAGCCTCCTACGAGCAGTACTTC. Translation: CASSLASYEQYF.

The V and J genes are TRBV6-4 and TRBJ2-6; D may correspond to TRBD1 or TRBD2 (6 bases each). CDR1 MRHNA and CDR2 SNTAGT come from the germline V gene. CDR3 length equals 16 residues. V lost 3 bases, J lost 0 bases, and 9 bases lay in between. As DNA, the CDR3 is TGTGCCAGCAGTGAACAGGGAGGCTCTGGGGCCAACGTCCTGACTTTC. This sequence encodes CASSEQGGSGANVLTF.

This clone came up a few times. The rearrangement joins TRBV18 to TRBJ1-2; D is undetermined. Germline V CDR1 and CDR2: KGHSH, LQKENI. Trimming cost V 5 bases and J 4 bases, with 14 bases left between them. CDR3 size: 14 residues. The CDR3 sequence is CASSDGSITYGYTF. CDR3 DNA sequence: TGTGCCAGCTCAGACGGAAGCATAACCTATGGCTACACCTTC. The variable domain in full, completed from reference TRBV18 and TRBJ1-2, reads NAGVMQNPRHLVRRRGQEARLRCSPMKGHSHVYWYRQLPEEGLKFMVYLQKENIIDESGMPKERFSAEFPKEGPSILRIQQVVRGDSAAYFCASSDGSITYGYTFGSGTRLTVV.